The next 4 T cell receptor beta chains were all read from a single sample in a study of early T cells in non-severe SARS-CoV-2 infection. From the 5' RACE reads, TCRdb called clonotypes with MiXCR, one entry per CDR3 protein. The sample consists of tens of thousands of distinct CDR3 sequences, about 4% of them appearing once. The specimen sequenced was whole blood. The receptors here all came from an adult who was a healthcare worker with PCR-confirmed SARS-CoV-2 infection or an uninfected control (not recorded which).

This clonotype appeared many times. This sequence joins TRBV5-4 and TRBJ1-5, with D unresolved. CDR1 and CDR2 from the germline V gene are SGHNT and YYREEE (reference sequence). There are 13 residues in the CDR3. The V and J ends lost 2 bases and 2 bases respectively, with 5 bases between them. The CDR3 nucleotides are TGTGCCAGCAGCTTCGGGGGCAATCAGCCCCAGCATTTT. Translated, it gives CASSFGGNQPQHF.

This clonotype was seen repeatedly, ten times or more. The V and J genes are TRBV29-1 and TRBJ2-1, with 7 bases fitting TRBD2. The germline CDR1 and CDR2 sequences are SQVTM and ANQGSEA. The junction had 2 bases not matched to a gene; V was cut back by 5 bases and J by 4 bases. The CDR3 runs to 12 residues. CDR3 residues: CSVLAVYNEQFF. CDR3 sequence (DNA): TGCAGCGTTCTAGCGGTATACAATGAGCAGTTCTTC.

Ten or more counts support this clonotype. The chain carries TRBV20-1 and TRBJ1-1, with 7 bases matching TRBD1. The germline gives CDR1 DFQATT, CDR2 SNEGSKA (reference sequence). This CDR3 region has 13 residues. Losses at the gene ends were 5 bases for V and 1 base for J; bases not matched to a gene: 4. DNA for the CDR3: TGCAGTGCTCCGACAGGGTGGAACACTGAAGCTTTCTTT. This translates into CSAPTGWNTEAFF.

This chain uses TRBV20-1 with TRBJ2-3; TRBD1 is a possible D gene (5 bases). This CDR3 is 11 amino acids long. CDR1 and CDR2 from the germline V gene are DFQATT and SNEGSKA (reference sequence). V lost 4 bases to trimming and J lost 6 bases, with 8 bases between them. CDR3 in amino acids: CSAKKGDTQYF. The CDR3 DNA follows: TGCAGTGCTAAAAAGGGGGATACGCAGTATTTT.